This T cell receptor (beta chain) was sequenced during a study of blood T cell repertoires in COVID-19. Looking at the study overall: Some COVID-19 samples were acute and others convalescent; all came from the United States, Italy and Spain. In each case, the material was cDNA or gDNA derived from T cells, B-cell-depleted T cells, or PBMCs.

The V gene's germline CDR1 is SGHTA and CDR2 FQGNSA. The CDR3 loop spans 14 amino acids. V was clipped by 3 bases and J by 0 bases, with 9 bases between them. Original methodology: Reference gene primer amplification gave nucleated cell count estimates. Method: immunoSEQ multiplex PCR; TCRdb's copy keeps in-frame clones and lacks some. V and J calls and clone size are given by that table; D and trimming were obtained from the DNA. The data contain fewer than 130,000 clones, more than 75% of them seen just once; the ten biggest clones take up 3.3%. Sequenced input: peripheral blood. This clonotype was sampled from a woman aged 50 to 60 with acute or convalescent COVID-19. The chain couples TRBV7-2 to TRBJ2-7; the D is unclear. The CDR3 region has the DNA TGTGCCAGCAGCTTGATCGGTGGCTCCTACGAGCAGTACTTC. Translated: CASSLIGGSYEQYF.